This T cell receptor beta chain was identified in a study of control samples from healthy donors and cancer patients. The CDR3 consists of 14 residues. In germline, CDR1 is LGHNA, CDR2 YNFKEQ. The V end lost 1 base, the J end lost 3 bases, and 7 bases lay between the germline ends. This table comes from immunoSEQ multiplex PCR, and its TCRdb copy is limited to in-frame clones, with some not included. The repertoire has over 100,000 clones, around nine tenths of them found once; the top ten carry 2.5%. Sequencing was carried out using blood. The receptor was derived from a man in his forties or fifties in good health. V and J are TRBV4-2 and TRBJ1-5, with a tentative D call TRBD1 (5 bases). CDR3 in DNA: TGTGCCAGCAGCCAAGCAGGGTACAATCAGCCCCAGCATTTT. This gives the protein CASSQAGYNQPQHF.